The rows below give T cell receptor beta chains drawn from one sample of a study of blood T cells in healthy people across ages. TCRdb used MiXCR to reprocess the 5' RACE reads, holding one entry per CDR3 protein. Of fewer than 800,000 distinct CDR3 sequences listed, about 52% are singletons. Sequenced material: blood. The receptors stem from a woman aged 55-75 years in good health. Both conserved end residues are part of each CDR3. A D gene is named only where the DNA matches it firmly. The size entry is marked missing in some rows and otherwise reads once, few, many or a size class.

16	TRBV6-5	NA	TRBD1	TRBJ1-1	CASSAGTGASYTEAFF	TGTGCCAGCAGTGCAGGGACAGGGGCAAGCTACACTGAAGCTTTCTTT
15	TRBV5-1	few	TRBD2	TRBJ2-1	CASSWTSASNNEQFF	TGCGCCAGCAGCTGGACTAGCGCCTCCAACAATGAGCAGTTCTTC
15	TRBV3-1	NA	TRBD1	TRBJ2-2	CASSFRDRGTGELFF	TGTGCCAGCAGTTTCCGGGACAGGGGGACCGGGGAGCTGTTTTTT
13	TRBV20-1	NA	NA	TRBJ1-1	CSAMDRLNTEAFF	TGCAGTGCTATGGACAGACTAAACACTGAAGCTTTCTTT
17	TRBV7-9	few	NA	TRBJ2-3	CASSSSQKSPPTDTQYF	TGTGCCAGCAGCTCCTCCCAAAAGAGTCCGCCCACAGATACGCAGTATTTT
14	TRBV28	once	TRBD1	TRBJ2-7	CASSFDRGYAEQYF	TGTGCCAGCAGTTTCGACAGGGGTTACGCCGAGCAGTACTTC
16	TRBV20-1	NA	TRBD2	TRBJ2-1	CSARPGLAVSYNEQFF	TGCAGTGCTAGACCAGGACTAGCGGTGTCCTACAATGAGCAGTTCTTC
12	TRBV6-2/TRBV6-3	few	TRBD2	TRBJ2-1	CASSPSSGEQFF	TGTGCCAGCAGTCCCTCTAGCGGTGAGCAGTTCTTC
15	TRBV10-3	few	NA	TRBJ2-2	CATTPRLAPHGELFF	TGTGCCACCACCCCCAGGTTGGCGCCGCACGGGGAGCTGTTTTTT
18	TRBV7-2	few	TRBD2	TRBJ2-5	CASSLAALLAGAEETQYF	TGTGCCAGCAGCTTAGCTGCCCTACTAGCGGGGGCAGAAGAGACCCAGTACTTC
16	TRBV20-1	NA	TRBD2	TRBJ2-3	CSASGLAGDRADTQYF	TGCAGTGCTTCTGGACTAGCGGGAGATAGGGCAGATACGCAGTATTTT
14	TRBV5-1	NA	NA	TRBJ2-1	CASSPGDPGDEQFF	TGCGCCAGCAGCCCTGGGGACCCTGGTGATGAGCAGTTCTTC
12	TRBV28	NA	TRBD1	TRBJ2-7	CATATGGDEQYF	TGTGCCACCGCAACAGGGGGCGACGAGCAGTACTTC
14	TRBV29-1	once	NA	TRBJ2-1	CSVVPSETEETQFF	TGCAGCGTTGTTCCGTCGGAGACCGAAGAGACCCAGTTCTTC
19	TRBV7-2	NA	TRBD1	TRBJ2-1	CASSSTIGQGARPHNEQFF	TGTGCCAGCAGCTCAACTATAGGGCAGGGGGCCCGACCCCACAATGAGCAGTTCTTC
12	TRBV20-1	few	NA	TRBJ2-7	CSASGRGREQYF	TGCAGTGCTAGCGGGAGAGGGCGCGAGCAGTACTTC
16	TRBV20-1	NA	TRBD1	TRBJ2-7	CSARVRPGQRNYEQYF	TGCAGTGCTAGAGTCCGACCGGGACAGAGAAACTACGAGCAGTACTTC
15	TRBV6-1	NA	TRBD2	TRBJ2-1	CASSDGLAVTNEQFF	TGTGCCAGCAGTGACGGGCTAGCGGTAACCAATGAGCAGTTCTTC
11	TRBV20-1	many	NA	TRBJ2-5	CSARGSETQYF	TGCAGTGCAAGAGGGAGCGAGACCCAGTACTTC
15	TRBV20-1	NA	NA	TRBJ1-1	CSARRTRGTVAEAFF	TGCAGTGCTAGAAGGACCCGGGGGACCGTCGCTGAAGCTTTCTTT
15	TRBV7-2	NA	NA	TRBJ1-1	CASSPSGWSNTEAFF	TGTGCCAGCAGCCCTTCGGGGTGGTCGAACACTGAAGCTTTCTTT
12	TRBV20-1	many	NA	TRBJ2-5	CSASTLGETQYF	TGCAGTGCGTCGACACTGGGGGAGACCCAGTACTTC
16	TRBV11-1	many	TRBD2	TRBJ2-3	CASSAGTSGHTDTQYF	TGTGCCAGCAGCGCCGGGACTAGCGGGCACACAGATACGCAGTATTTT
13	TRBV7-9	NA	NA	TRBJ1-5	CASSVWSDQPQHF	TGTGCCAGCAGCGTATGGAGTGATCAGCCCCAGCATTTT
13	TRBV7-2	NA	NA	TRBJ1-1	CASRRGFNTEAFF	TGTGCCAGCAGGAGGGGGTTTAACACTGAAGCTTTCTTT
14	TRBV13	few	TRBD1	TRBJ2-5	CASSTTGGQETQYF	TGTGCCAGCAGCACGACAGGGGGCCAGGAGACCCAGTACTTC
14	TRBV20-1	few	NA	TRBJ1-4	CSARDPGVGEKLFF	TGCAGTGCTAGAGATCCGGGGGTGGGTGAAAAACTGTTTTTT
14	TRBV28	NA	NA	TRBJ2-7	CASSLVGSNYVQYF	TGTGCCAGCAGCCTCGTGGGCTCCAACTACGTGCAGTACTTC